A single sample is the source of the 19 T cell receptor beta chains below, sequenced in a study of T cell responses to AZD1222 COVID-19 vaccine. This table comes from immunoSEQ multiplex PCR, and its TCRdb copy is limited to in-frame clones, with some not included. The sample contains around 110,000 clones, 75% to 90% of which appear only once. This sample comprised peripheral blood, obtained on day 0 of AZD1222 vaccination. These receptors were collected from an adult in good health.

This clone has just one count. The V and J genes are TRBV5-4 and TRBJ2-3, with D hard to call. Germline V gene sequence: CDR1 SGHNT, CDR2 YYREEE (reference sequence). Trimming removed 4 bases from V and 3 bases from J, with 18 bases in between. CDR3 size: 16 residues. For the CDR3, the DNA is TGTGCCAGCAGCCACTTTGGTGAAACCGTGACAGATACGCAGTATTTT. This translates into CASSHFGETVTDTQYF.

This chain links TRBV12-5 with TRBJ1-1, with a possible D match to TRBD1 (6 bases). V gave up 1 base and J gave up 6 bases, with 15 bases separating them. Germline lookup yields CDR1 LGHNT and CDR2 FRNRAP. This CDR3 is 15 amino acids long. The CDR3 DNA reads TGTGCTAGTGGTTTGGCGACAGGTCTAGGGGCTGAAGCTTTCTTT. As protein: CASGLATGLGAEAFF.

The chain links TRBV7-2 to TRBJ1-4, with 7 bases identical to TRBD1. Per the germline V gene, CDR1 is SGHTA and CDR2 is FQGNSA. Germline trimming cut 1 base from V and 4 bases from J; bases unmatched to any gene: 3. The CDR3 is 15 residues long. This CDR3 is CASSLGGTVNEKLFF. CDR3 in DNA: TGTGCCAGCAGCTTAGGAGGGACAGTTAATGAAAAACTGTTTTTT. Using reference TRBV7-2 and TRBJ1-4 for the parts outside the CDR3, the full variable domain is GAGVSQSPSNKVTEKGKDVELRCDPISGHTALYWYRQSLGQGLEFLIYFQGNSAPDKSGLPSDRFSAERTGGSVSTLTIQRTQQEDSAVYLCASSLGGTVNEKLFFGSGTQLSVL.

This chain joins TRBV2 and TRBJ2-7; 7 bases map to TRBD1. The CDR3 length is 14 residues. V was clipped by 5 bases and J by 6 bases; unmatched bases: 10. CDR1 SNHLY and CDR2 FYNNEI come from the germline V gene. CDR3 in DNA: TGTGCCAGCAGTCCTACGACAGGGATTGGCGAGCAGTACTTC. Protein product: CASSPTTGIGEQYF.

V usage is TRBV7-2 and J usage is TRBJ1-5, with a weak D call TRBD1 (6 bases). The V and J ends lost 3 bases and 6 bases respectively, with 12 bases between them. The CDR3 is 14 residues long. Germline CDR1 is SGHTA and CDR2 is FQGNSA. CDR3 residues: CASSFLGGGQPQHF. CDR3 nucleotide sequence: TGTGCCAGCAGCTTCCTGGGGGGCGGTCAGCCCCAGCATTTT.

The chain employs TRBV4-1 and TRBJ1-1; possibly TRBD1 for D (5 bases). This CDR3 contains 14 residues. V was shortened by 4 bases and J by 4 bases, with 13 bases between the two germline ends. In germline, CDR1 is MGHRA, CDR2 YSYEKL. The CDR3 DNA sequence: TGCGCCAGCAGCCCTAGCGGGGGGTTCACTGAAGCTTTCTTT. It is translated as CASSPSGGFTEAFF.

J is TRBJ1-5 and V is TRBV28, with a weak D call TRBD1 (6 bases). The CDR3 is 17 residues long. Looked up from germline, CDR1 is MDHEN and CDR2 is SYDVKM. V lost 6 bases and J 3 bases, leaving 21 bases between the germline ends. The CDR3 loop reads CASRKPGRGGPNQPQHF. In DNA form, the CDR3 reads TGTGCCAGCAGGAAGCCGGGACGAGGGGGTCCCAATCAGCCCCAGCATTTT. Full variable domain (outside the CDR3, taken from reference TRBV28 and TRBJ1-5): DVKVTQSSRYLVKRTGEKVFLECVQDMDHENMFWYRQDPGLGLRLIYFSYDVKMKEKGDIPEGYSVSREKKERFSLILESASTNQTSMYLCASRKPGRGGPNQPQHFGDGTRLSIL.

This chain joins TRBV21-1 and TRBJ1-4; TRBD1 is the table's D call, not checked against the DNA. The J call is in doubt because the DNA end fits TRBJ2-2 better. TRBV21-1 is flagged as a pseudogene. The CDR3 spans 14 residues. The CDR3 nucleotides read TGTGCCAGCAGCGGGGGGACAGTCCCCTTGGAGCTGTTTTTT. Protein product: CASSGGTVPLELFF.

This chain links TRBV9 with TRBJ2-7; the match to TRBD2 covers 8 bases. The CDR3 is 15 residues long. The germline CDR1 and CDR2 sequences are SGDLS and YYNGEE. Trimming cost V 4 bases and J 2 bases; bases outside gene matches: 8. In DNA, the CDR3 is TGTGCCAGCAGCAGCGGACTAGCCTTAACCTACGAGCAGTACTTC. Its translation is CASSSGLALTYEQYF.

The J gene is TRBJ2-1, the V gene TRBV28; no firm D call. V was pared by 4 bases and J by 8 bases, with 3 bases between. CDR1 and CDR2 from the germline V gene are MDHEN and SYDVKM. The CDR3 has 10 amino acids. CDR3 in DNA: TGTGCCAGCAGTTACCATGAGCAGTTCTTC. It yields the protein CASSYHEQFF.

This clone was found once. V is TRBV19 and J is TRBJ1-2; D unresolved. The CDR3 sequence is 13 residues long. V was shortened by 3 bases and J by 2 bases, with 7 bases between the two germline ends. Germline CDR1 is LNHDA and CDR2 is SQIVND (reference sequence). The CDR3 DNA reads as TGTGCCAGTAGTATGGGATCCAACTATGGCTACACCTTC. It is translated as CASSMGSNYGYTF. Drawing the rest from reference TRBV19 and TRBJ1-2, the complete variable domain is DGGITQSPKYLFRKEGQNVTLSCEQNLNHDAMYWYRQDPGQGLRLIYYSQIVNDFQKGDIAEGYSVSREKKESFPLTVTSAQKNPTAFYLCASSMGSNYGYTFGSGTRLTVV.

CDR3 in DNA: TGCGCCAGCAGCCAATACGCAGGGAACCCCTACGAGCAGTACTTC. Translation gives CASSQYAGNPYEQYF. V gene TRBV5-1 combines with J gene TRBJ2-7, with a possible D match to TRBD1 (5 bases). Germline CDR1 is SGHRS and CDR2 is YFSETQ. Trimming cost V 4 bases and J 2 bases, with 16 bases left between them. CDR3 size: 15 residues.

This clone showed up just a few times. This rearrangement joins TRBV11-2 to TRBJ1-2; TRBD1 aligns across 10 bases. From germline, CDR1 is SGHAT and CDR2 FQNNGV. V trimming: 0 bases; J trimming: 4 bases; junction bases outside the gene matches: 5. This CDR3 has 16 residues. Here the CDR3 reads CASSLDAGTGVYGYTF. The CDR3, as DNA: TGTGCCAGCAGCTTAGACGCGGGGACAGGGGTCTATGGCTACACCTTC.

CDR3 nucleotides: TGTGCCAGCAGCTTGGCCAAAGCGGGCGGGGGAGGAGAGACCCAGTACTTC. Protein product: CASSLAKAGGGGETQYF. The chain is built from TRBV5-4 and TRBJ2-5; 7 nucleotides agree with TRBD2. The CDR3 loop spans 17 amino acids. After removal of 0 bases from V and 4 bases from J, the junction contained 12 bases not matched to a gene. Germline V lookup: CDR1 SGHNT, CDR2 YYREEE (reference sequence).

The rearrangement joins TRBV4-1 to TRBJ2-1; tentatively, D is TRBD2 (5 bases). The germline V gene encodes CDR1 MGHRA and CDR2 YSYEKL. Trimming removed 3 bases from V and 0 bases from J, with 15 bases in between. The CDR3 is made up of 17 amino acids. CDR3 DNA: TGCGCCAGCAGCCAGGAGGCGAGCGGCAGCTCCTACAATGAGCAGTTCTTC. Translated: CASSQEASGSSYNEQFF.

The J gene is TRBJ1-2, the V gene TRBV28, with D perhaps matching TRBD1 (5 bases). The length of the CDR3 is 17 residues. Germline loops: CDR1 MDHEN, CDR2 SYDVKM. V was trimmed by 4 bases and J by 7 bases, leaving 25 bases between them. CDR3 DNA: TGTGCCAGCAGTTCCAACCTGAAAGGGGCCCAGCGTGGTGGCTACACCTTC. This gives the protein CASSSNLKGAQRGGYTF.

This sequence joins TRBV7-3 and TRBJ1-1, with unresolved D. The germline V gene has CDR1 SGHTA and CDR2 FQGTGA. The CDR3 length is 13 residues. V was shortened by 5 bases and J by 3 bases, with 10 bases between the two germline ends. CDR3 protein: CASSPLGHTEAFF. As DNA, the CDR3 is TGTGCCAGCAGCCCCCTCGGGCACACTGAAGCTTTCTTT.

The chain combines TRBV3-1 (or the pseudogene TRBV3-2) with TRBJ1-2; a possible D gene is TRBD1 (5 bases). The CDR3 covers 14 residues. CDR1 LGHDT and CDR2 YNNKEL come from the germline V gene (reference sequence). Trimming shortened V by 0 bases and J by 5 bases, and 10 bases separated the two germline ends. CDR3 amino acids: CASSQDLTGYGYTF. CDR3 nucleotides: TGTGCCAGCAGCCAAGATCTTACAGGTTATGGCTACACCTTC.

The CDR3: CASSLWGELFF. The CDR3, as DNA: TGTGCCAGCAGCCTGTGGGGGGAGCTGTTTTTT. J is TRBJ2-2 and V is TRBV7-9; D remains ambiguous. Germline loops: CDR1 SEHNR, CDR2 FQNEAQ (reference sequence). The ends were cut back, 5 bases at V and 8 bases at J, with 6 bases in the middle. This CDR3 comprises 11 residues.